A single T cell receptor beta chain is shown here with its context. Its specificity is not known. Other nucleotide sequences from this sample produce the same CDR3. Sequencing used immunoSEQ multiplex PCR; TCRdb keeps in-frame clones, though not all of them. Counted here are fewer than 3 million clones, around 93% occurring once; the ten biggest clones make up 0.3% to 0.4%. The CDR3 extends over 14 amino acids. The germline V gene has CDR1 SGHRS and CDR2 YFSETQ. V shed 3 bases, J shed 4 bases, and the junction held 4 bases outside the gene matches. The entry originates in a study of shared clonotypes between healthy human individuals. The study, taken as a whole, reports: Investigators expected sequencing depth to affect clonotype sharing among donors. It was the non-shared clonotypes that had lower generation probabilities than clonotypes shared by all four donors. Despite large depth, sorted-subset datasets appeared incompletely sequenced.

Subsets obtained from CD4+ cells comprised CD45RA+ naive and CD45RA-negative memory cells. The receptor comes from a man aged 18 to 35 in good health. Some clones in this sample may be carry-over from other donors' samples. V gene TRBV5-1 combines with J gene TRBJ2-7; 10 bases are shared with TRBD1. The material sequenced was naive CD4+ T cells from PBMCs. Specified subset: CD45RA+ positively selected. DNA for the CDR3: TGCGCCAGCAGCTACCGGGACAGGGGTTACGAGCAGTACTTC. This codes for CASSYRDRGYEQYF.